Listed below are T cell receptor beta chains from one sample, sequenced in a study of T cell responses to AZD1222 COVID-19 vaccine. TCRdb's copy holds only in-frame clones and misses some; the assay was immunoSEQ multiplex PCR. Counted here are 120,000 or so clones, roughly 88% occurring once; the ten biggest clones make up over 5%. The material was peripheral blood, obtained on day 0 of AZD1222 vaccination. These receptors originate from an adult in good health. CDR3s include the opening cysteine and the closing phenylalanine or tryptophan. The order of the fields is J gene, V gene, D gene, clone size, CDR3 DNA, CDR3 protein. The D gene is left open where the match is weak. The size field is filled for only some rows; it gives once, few, many or a size class.

J: TRBJ1-1; V: TRBV19; D: .; size: .; DNA: TGTGCCAGTAGTGCGAGGACACTTACTGAAGCTTTCTTT; CDR3: CASSARTLTEAFF
J: TRBJ2-1; V: TRBV3-1/TRBV3-2; D: .; size: .; DNA: TGTGCCAGCAGCCAAGACCCGATGGGCGGGGTTAGCTCCTACAATGAGCAGTTCTTC; CDR3: CASSQDPMGGVSSYNEQFF
J: TRBJ2-2; V: TRBV12-5; D: TRBD2; size: .; DNA: TGTGCTAGTGGTTTGGTAATAGCGGGGAACACCGGGGAGCTGTTTTTT; CDR3: CASGLVIAGNTGELFF
J: TRBJ2-7; V: TRBV6-2/TRBV6-3; D: .; size: once; DNA: TGTGCCAGCAGTTACGGCCTGGCTAACTACGAGCAGTACTTC; CDR3: CASSYGLANYEQYF
J: TRBJ1-5; V: TRBV7-9; D: .; size: once; DNA: TGTGCCAGCACCAAAGGTGGTTCTGGGGGCGAGCAGCCCCAGCATTTT; CDR3: CASTKGGSGGEQPQHF
J: TRBJ1-6; V: TRBV9; D: .; size: .; DNA: TGTGCCAGCAGCGTAGAGGAGGGTTTGGGTTCACCCCTCCACTTT; CDR3: CASSVEEGLGSPLHF
J: TRBJ2-5; V: TRBV3-1/TRBV3-2; D: TRBD2; size: many; DNA: TGTGCCAGCAGCCAGTCGTGGGCTAGCGGGGGGTTGGTCTCGACCCAGTACTTC; CDR3: CASSQSWASGGLVSTQYF
J: TRBJ1-2; V: TRBV10-3; D: TRBD1; size: .; DNA: TGTGCCATCAAGACAGGGGTAAATGGCTACACCTTC; CDR3: CAIKTGVNGYTF
J: TRBJ1-2; V: TRBV6-4; D: TRBD1; size: few; DNA: TGTGCCAGCAGGGGAACAGGGGAAGTCGGCGGCTACACCTTC; CDR3: CASRGTGEVGGYTF
J: TRBJ1-2; V: TRBV19; D: .; size: .; DNA: TGTGCCAGTAGTGCGATGAAGGGAGGATATGGCTACACCTTC; CDR3: CASSAMKGGYGYTF
J: TRBJ1-1; V: TRBV29-1; D: .; size: .; DNA: TGCAGCGGGGCGGGGGCATCAGCTTTCTTT; CDR3: CSGAGASAFF
J: TRBJ1-1; V: TRBV6-5; D: .; size: .; DNA: TGTGCCACCACACCCGCTAGGGCCAACACTGAAGCTTTCTTT; CDR3: CATTPARANTEAFF
J: TRBJ2-1; V: TRBV30; D: TRBD2; size: .; DNA: TGTGCCTGGGAGGAGCGGGGGACCTACAATGAGCAGTTCTTC; CDR3: CAWEERGTYNEQFF
J: TRBJ2-7; V: TRBV19; D: TRBD1; size: .; DNA: TGTGCCAGTAGTATGACAGGGAGTTCCGAGCAGTACTTC; CDR3: CASSMTGSSEQYF
J: TRBJ2-5; V: TRBV7-8; D: TRBD2; size: few; DNA: TGTGCCAGCAGCCCAAGGGGCGGGGGGGCAGGAGAGACCCAGTACTTC; CDR3: CASSPRGGGAGETQYF
J: TRBJ1-2; V: TRBV3-1/TRBV3-2; D: .; size: once; DNA: TGTGCCAGCAGCCCCACTTGGGGGGGGAACTATGGCTACACCTTC; CDR3: CASSPTWGGNYGYTF
J: TRBJ2-5; V: TRBV6-5; D: .; size: few; DNA: TGTGCCAGCAGTTACTCGAACAGGGCCGGCGAGACCCAGTACTTC; CDR3: CASSYSNRAGETQYF
J: TRBJ2-1; V: TRBV28; D: .; size: few; DNA: TGTGCCTATTCTAGGGGGGGGCGATACAATGAGCAGTTCTTC; CDR3: CAYSRGGRYNEQFF